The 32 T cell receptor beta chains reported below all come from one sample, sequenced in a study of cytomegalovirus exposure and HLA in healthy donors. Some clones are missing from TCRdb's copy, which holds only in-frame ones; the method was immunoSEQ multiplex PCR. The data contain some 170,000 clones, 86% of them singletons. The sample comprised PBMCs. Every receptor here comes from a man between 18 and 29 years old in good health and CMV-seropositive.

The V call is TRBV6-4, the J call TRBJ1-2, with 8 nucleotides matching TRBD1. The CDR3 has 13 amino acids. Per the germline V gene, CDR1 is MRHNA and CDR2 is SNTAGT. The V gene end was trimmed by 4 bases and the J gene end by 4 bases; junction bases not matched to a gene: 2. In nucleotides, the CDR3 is TGTGCCAGCAGTGCAGGACAGGGCTATGGCTACACCTTC. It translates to CASSAGQGYGYTF.

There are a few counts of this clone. CDR3 sequence reads: CASSMGGIQEQFF. Here the CDR3 DNA reads TGTGCCAGTAGTATGGGGGGGATCCAGGAGCAGTTCTTC. The J gene is TRBJ2-1, the V gene TRBV19, with TRBD2 identical over 7 bases. This CDR3 region has 13 residues. CDR1 and CDR2 from the germline V gene are LNHDA and SQIVND (reference sequence). Trimming at V came to 3 bases and at J to 10 bases, leaving 6 bases not matched to a gene.

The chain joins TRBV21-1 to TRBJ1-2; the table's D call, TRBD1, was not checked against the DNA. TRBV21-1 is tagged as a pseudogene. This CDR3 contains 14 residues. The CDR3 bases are TGTGCCAGCAGCGCCGGACCTACAGGACAAGGCTACACCTTC. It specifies CASSAGPTGQGYTF.

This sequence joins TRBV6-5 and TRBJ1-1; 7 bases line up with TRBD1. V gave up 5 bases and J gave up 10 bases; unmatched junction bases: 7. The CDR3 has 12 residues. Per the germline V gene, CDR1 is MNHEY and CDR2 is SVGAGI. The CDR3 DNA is TGTGCCAGCAGTGACAGACAGGGAGGAGCTTTCTTT. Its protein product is CASSDRQGGAFF.

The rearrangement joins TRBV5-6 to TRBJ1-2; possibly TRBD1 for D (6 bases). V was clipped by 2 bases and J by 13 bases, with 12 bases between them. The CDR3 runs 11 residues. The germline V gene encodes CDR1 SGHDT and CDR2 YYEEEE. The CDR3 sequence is CASSLGGISTF. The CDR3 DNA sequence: TGTGCCAGCAGCTTAGGGGGAATCTCCACCTTC.

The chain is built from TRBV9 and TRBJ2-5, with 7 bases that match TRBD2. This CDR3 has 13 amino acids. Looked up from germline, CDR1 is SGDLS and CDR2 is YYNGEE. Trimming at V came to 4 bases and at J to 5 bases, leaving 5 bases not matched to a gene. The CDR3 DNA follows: TGTGCCAGCAGCTCCGGGGGGTTGGAGACCCAGTACTTC. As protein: CASSSGGLETQYF.

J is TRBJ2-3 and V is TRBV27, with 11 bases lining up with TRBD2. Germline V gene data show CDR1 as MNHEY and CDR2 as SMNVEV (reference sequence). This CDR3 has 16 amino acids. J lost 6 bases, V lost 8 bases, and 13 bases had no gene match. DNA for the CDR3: TGTGCCAGCGGTCGACCTAGCGGGGGGCCGGCCGATACGCAGTATTTT. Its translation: CASGRPSGGPADTQYF.

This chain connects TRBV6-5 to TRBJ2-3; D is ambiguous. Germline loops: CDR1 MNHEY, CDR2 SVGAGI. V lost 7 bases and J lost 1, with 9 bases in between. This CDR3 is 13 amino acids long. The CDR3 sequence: CASTLSGTDTQYF. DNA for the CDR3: TGTGCCAGCACTTTGAGCGGCACAGATACGCAGTATTTT.

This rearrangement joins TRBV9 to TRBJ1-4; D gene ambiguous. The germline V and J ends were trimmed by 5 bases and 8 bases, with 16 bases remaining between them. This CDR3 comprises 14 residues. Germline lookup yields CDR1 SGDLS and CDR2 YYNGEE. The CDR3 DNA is TGTGCCAGCAGTGTCGGTACGGCGGGGGAAAAACTGTTTTTT. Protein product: CASSVGTAGEKLFF.

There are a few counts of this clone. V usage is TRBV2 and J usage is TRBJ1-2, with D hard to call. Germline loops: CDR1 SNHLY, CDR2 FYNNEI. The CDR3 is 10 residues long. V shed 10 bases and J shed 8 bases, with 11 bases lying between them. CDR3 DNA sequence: TGTGCCACCCCCTTCTTGGGCTACACCTTC. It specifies CATPFLGYTF.

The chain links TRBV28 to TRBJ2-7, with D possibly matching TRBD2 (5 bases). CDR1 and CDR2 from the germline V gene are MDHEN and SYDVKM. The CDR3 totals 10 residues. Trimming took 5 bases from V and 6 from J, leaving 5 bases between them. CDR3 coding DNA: TGTGCCAGCAGTCGGGGCGAGCAGTACTTC. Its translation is CASSRGEQYF. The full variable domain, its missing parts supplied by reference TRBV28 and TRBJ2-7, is DVKVTQSSRYLVKRTGEKVFLECVQDMDHENMFWYRQDPGLGLRLIYFSYDVKMKEKGDIPEGYSVSREKKERFSLILESASTNQTSMYLCASSRGEQYFGPGTRLTVT.

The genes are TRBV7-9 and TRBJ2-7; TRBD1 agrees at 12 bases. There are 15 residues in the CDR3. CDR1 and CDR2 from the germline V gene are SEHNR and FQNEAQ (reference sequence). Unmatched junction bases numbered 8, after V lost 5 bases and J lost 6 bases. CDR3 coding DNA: TGTGCCAGCAGCCCGAACGGGACAGGGGGCCTCGAGCAGTACTTC. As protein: CASSPNGTGGLEQYF.

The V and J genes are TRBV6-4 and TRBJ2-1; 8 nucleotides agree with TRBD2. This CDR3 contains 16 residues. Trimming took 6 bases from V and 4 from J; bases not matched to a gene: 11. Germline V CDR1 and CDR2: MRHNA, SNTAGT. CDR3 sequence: CASSLLPGLGYNEQFF. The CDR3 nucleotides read TGTGCCAGCAGCCTTCTCCCGGGACTAGGATACAATGAGCAGTTCTTC.

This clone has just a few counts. Written as DNA, the CDR3 is TGTGCCAGCAGCCGGCAGGGGGTCGGGACTGAAGCTTTCTTT. Translating it yields CASSRQGVGTEAFF. The chain has TRBV5-4 and TRBJ1-1; 7 nucleotides align to TRBD1. The CDR3 runs to 14 residues. With 4 bases clipped from V and 5 bases from J, the junction kept 8 bases outside the gene matches. The germline V gene has CDR1 SGHNT and CDR2 YYREEE (reference sequence).

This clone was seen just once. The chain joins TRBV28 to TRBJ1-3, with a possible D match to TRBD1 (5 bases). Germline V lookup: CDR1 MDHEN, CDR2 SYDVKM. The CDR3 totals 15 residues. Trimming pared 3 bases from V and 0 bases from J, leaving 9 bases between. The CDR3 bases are TGTGCCAGCAGTTTGGGAGGGACCTCTGGAAACACCATATATTTT. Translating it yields CASSLGGTSGNTIYF.

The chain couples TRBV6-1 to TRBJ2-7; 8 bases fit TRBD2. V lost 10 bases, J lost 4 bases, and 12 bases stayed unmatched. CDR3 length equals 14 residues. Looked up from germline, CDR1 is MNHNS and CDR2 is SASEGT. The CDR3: CAIRGGPSYYEQYF. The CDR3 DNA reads TGTGCCATCCGGGGGGGCCCGTCTTATTACGAGCAGTACTTC.

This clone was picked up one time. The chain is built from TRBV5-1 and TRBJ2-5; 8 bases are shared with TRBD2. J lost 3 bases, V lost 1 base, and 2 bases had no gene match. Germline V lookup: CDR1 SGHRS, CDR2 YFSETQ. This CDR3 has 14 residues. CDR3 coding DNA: TGCGCCAGCAGCTTGATTAGCGGGGAAGAGACCCAGTACTTC. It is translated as CASSLISGEETQYF.

This chain's CDR3 is CASSLAGPGLFYGYTF. In DNA, the CDR3 is TGCGCCAGCAGCTTGGCCGGCCCCGGGTTATTCTATGGCTACACCTTC. The chain joins TRBV5-1 to TRBJ1-2; D not resolved. In germline, CDR1 is SGHRS, CDR2 YFSETQ. Trimming left V 0 bases short and J 4 bases short, with 16 bases between. The length of the CDR3 is 16 residues.

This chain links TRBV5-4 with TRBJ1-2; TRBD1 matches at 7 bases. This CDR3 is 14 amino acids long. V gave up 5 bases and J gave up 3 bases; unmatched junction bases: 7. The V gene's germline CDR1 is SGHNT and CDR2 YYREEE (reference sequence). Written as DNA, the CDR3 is TGTGCCAGCAGAAGACAGGGCGGGGACTATGGCTACACCTTC. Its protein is CASRRQGGDYGYTF. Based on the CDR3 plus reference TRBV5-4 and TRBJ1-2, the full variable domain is ETGVTQSPTHLIKTRGQQVTLRCSSQSGHNTVSWYQQALGQGPQFIFQYYREEENGRGNFPPRFSGLQFPNYSSELNVNALELDDSALYLCASRRQGGDYGYTFGSGTRLTVV.

CDR3 sequence (DNA): TGTGCCATCAGTGATGGCAAGGAGGTTTCCTACGAGCAGTACTTC. Amino acid sequence: CAISDGKEVSYEQYF. The rearrangement uses TRBV10-3 and TRBJ2-7; D is perhaps TRBD2 (5 bases). Germline CDR1 is ENHRY and CDR2 is SYGVKD. V was pared by 3 bases and J by 1 base, with 13 bases between. The CDR3 is 15 amino acids.

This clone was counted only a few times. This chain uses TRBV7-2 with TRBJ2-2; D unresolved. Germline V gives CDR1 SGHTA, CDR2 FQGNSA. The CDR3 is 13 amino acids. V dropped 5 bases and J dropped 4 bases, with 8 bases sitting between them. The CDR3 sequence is CASSASGTGELFF. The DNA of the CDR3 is TGTGCCAGCAGCGCTAGTGGCACCGGGGAGCTGTTTTTT.

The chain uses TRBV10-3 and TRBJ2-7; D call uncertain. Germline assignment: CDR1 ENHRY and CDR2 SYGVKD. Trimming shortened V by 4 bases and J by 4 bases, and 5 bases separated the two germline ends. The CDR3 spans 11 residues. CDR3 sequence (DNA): TGTGCCATCAGTGCCGGTTACGAGCAGTACTTC. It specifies CAISAGYEQYF.

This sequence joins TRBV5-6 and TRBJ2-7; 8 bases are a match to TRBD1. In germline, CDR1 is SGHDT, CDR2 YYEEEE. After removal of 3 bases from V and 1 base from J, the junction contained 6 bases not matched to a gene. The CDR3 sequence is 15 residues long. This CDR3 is CASSSPGTGSYEQYF. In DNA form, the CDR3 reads TGTGCCAGCAGCTCTCCCGGGACAGGTTCCTACGAGCAGTACTTC.

The CDR3 DNA reads TGTGCCAGCTCATCAGAGACAGGGGGCGCGGGGGAGCAGTACTTC. It yields the protein CASSSETGGAGEQYF. The chain is built from TRBV18 and TRBJ2-7, with 10 nucleotides matching TRBD1. The V gene end was trimmed by 5 bases and the J gene end by 7 bases; junction bases not matched to a gene: 11. The CDR3 covers 15 residues. Germline V gene lookup returns CDR1 KGHSH and CDR2 LQKENI.

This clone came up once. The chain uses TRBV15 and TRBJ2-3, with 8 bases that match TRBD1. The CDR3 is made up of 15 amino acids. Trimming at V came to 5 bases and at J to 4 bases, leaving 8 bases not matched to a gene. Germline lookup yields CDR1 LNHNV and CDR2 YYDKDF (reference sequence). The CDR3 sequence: CATSSRTGYADTQYF. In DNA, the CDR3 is TGTGCCACCAGCTCTCGGACAGGGTACGCAGATACGCAGTATTTT.

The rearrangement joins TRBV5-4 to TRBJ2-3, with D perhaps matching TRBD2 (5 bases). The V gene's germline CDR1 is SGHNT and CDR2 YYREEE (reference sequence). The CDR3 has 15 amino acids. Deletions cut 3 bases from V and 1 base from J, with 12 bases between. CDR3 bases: TGTGCCAGCAGCTCTAGCCTGGTAGGCACAGATACGCAGTATTTT. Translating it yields CASSSSLVGTDTQYF.

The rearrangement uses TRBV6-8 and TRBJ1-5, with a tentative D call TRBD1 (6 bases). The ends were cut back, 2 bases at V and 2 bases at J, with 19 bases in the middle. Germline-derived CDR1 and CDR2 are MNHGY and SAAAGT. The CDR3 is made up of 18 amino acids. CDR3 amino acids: CASSYPRRGRGCNQPQHF. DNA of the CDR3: TGTGCCAGCAGTTACCCTCGCAGGGGCAGGGGTTGCAATCAGCCCCAGCATTTT.

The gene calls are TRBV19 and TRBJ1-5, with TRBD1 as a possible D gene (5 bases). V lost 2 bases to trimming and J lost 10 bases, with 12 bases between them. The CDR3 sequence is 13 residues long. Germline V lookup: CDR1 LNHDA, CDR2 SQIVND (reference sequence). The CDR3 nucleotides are TGTGCCAGTAGTATAAGGGAGGGACTACCCCAGCATTTT. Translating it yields CASSIREGLPQHF.

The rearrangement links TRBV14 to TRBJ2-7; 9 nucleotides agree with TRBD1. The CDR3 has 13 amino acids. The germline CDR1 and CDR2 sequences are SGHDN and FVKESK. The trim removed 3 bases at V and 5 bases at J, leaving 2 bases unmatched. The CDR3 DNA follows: TGTGCCAGCAGCCATAGGGACAGGGACGAGCAGTACTTC. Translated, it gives CASSHRDRDEQYF.

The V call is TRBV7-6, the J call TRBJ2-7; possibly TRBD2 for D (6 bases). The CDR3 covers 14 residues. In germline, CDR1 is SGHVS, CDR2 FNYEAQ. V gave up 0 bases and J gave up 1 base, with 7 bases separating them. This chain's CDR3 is CASSLAAGSYEQYF. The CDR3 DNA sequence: TGTGCCAGCAGCTTAGCGGCGGGGTCCTACGAGCAGTACTTC. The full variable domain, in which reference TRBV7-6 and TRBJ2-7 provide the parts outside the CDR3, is GAGVSQSPRYKVTKRGQDVALRCDPISGHVSLYWYRQALGQGPEFLTYFNYEAQQDKSGLPNDRFSAERPEGSISTLTIQRTEQRDSAMYRCASSLAAGSYEQYFGPGTRLTVT.

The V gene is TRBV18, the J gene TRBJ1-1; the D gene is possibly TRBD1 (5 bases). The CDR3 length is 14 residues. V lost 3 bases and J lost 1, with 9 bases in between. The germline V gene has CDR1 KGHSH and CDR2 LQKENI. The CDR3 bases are TGTGCCAGCTCACCGCAGGGAGGGAACACTGAAGCTTTCTTT. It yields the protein CASSPQGGNTEAFF.

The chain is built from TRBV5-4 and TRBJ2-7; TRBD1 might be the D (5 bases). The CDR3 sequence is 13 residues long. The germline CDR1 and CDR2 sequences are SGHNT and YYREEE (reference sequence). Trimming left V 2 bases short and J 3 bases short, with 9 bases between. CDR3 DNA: TGTGCCAGCAGCTTACAGGTCAGCTACGAGCAGTACTTC. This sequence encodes CASSLQVSYEQYF.